The following is a TCR beta chain sequence with its context. The antigen is not known. This specimen belongs to a study of Graves' ophthalmopathy and Graves' hyperthyroidism. Study as a whole: The collection of peripheral blood took place at initial diagnosis, before any treatment.

The germline V and J ends were trimmed by 4 bases and 5 bases, with 11 bases remaining between them. Germline CDR1 SGDLS, CDR2 YYNGEE. There are 13 residues in the CDR3. The study excluded patients with other autoimmune diseases, uncontrolled infections, pregnancy or lactation. Sampling about 9.7 ml of fresh peripheral blood provided the PBMCs. Study-wide results and limits: Detected in blood as well were most expanded thyroid clonotypes with frequency above 0.001.

Using RNA transcripts, the TCR beta CDR3 regions were amplified. HTBI-primed first-round RT-PCR preceded second-round multiplex PCR. TCRdb reanalysed the multiplex PCR reads using MiXCR and keeps one entry per CDR3 protein. In the table there are about 660,000 distinct CDR3 sequences, under 50% of which are singletons. The V gene is TRBV9, the J gene TRBJ2-3; D unclear. What was sequenced was peripheral blood. This TCR derives from an adult man with Graves' ophthalmopathy. The DNA for the CDR3 is TGTGCCAGCAGCCCTCCTATTGGAGATACGCAGTATTTT. It yields the protein CASSPPIGDTQYF.